This is a list of T cell receptor beta chains from one sample in a study of neurological immune-mediated disorders. MiXCR, applied by TCRdb to the 5' RACE reads, yields one record per CDR3 protein. The sample holds roughly 60,000 distinct CDR3 sequences; 9.7% are singletons and the top ten take under 15%. The specimen was PBMCs. All receptors derive from a man in his thirties or forties in good health. Both conserved end residues are part of each CDR3. A D gene is named only where the DNA matches it firmly. Not all rows give a size; the values are once, few, many and, for expanded clones, a class.

d_call: TRBD2
clone_size: many
j_call: TRBJ2-1
cdr3_length: 15
v_call: TRBV7-9
cdr3_nt: TGTGCCAGCAGCTCGCGGGAGGTCTCCTACAATGAGCAGTTCTTC
cdr3_aa: CASSSREVSYNEQFF

d_call: TRBD1
clone_size: many
j_call: TRBJ2-1
cdr3_length: 15
v_call: TRBV24-1
cdr3_nt: TGTGCCACCAGTGATCCGGGACAGGTCCCCAATGAGCAGTTCTTC
cdr3_aa: CATSDPGQVPNEQFF

d_call: .
clone_size: many
j_call: TRBJ2-5
cdr3_length: 12
v_call: TRBV24-1
cdr3_nt: TGTGCCACCAGTGATTACCAAGAGACCCAGTACTTC
cdr3_aa: CATSDYQETQYF

d_call: TRBD1
clone_size: many
j_call: TRBJ2-3
cdr3_length: 15
v_call: TRBV10-2
cdr3_nt: TGCGCCAGCAGTGCGGGCAGGGGGCGCACAGATACGCAGTATTTT
cdr3_aa: CASSAGRGRTDTQYF

d_call: TRBD2
clone_size: many
j_call: TRBJ2-7
cdr3_length: 14
v_call: TRBV12-3/TRBV12-4
cdr3_nt: TGTGCCAGCAGTTTGGGCGGGAGGAACGACGAGCAGTACTTC
cdr3_aa: CASSLGGRNDEQYF

d_call: .
clone_size: many
j_call: TRBJ1-6
cdr3_length: 17
v_call: TRBV4-2
cdr3_nt: TGTGCCAGCAGCCAATACAGTCTTGGGCGACTTAATTCACCCCTCCACTTT
cdr3_aa: CASSQYSLGRLNSPLHF

d_call: .
clone_size: many
j_call: TRBJ2-5
cdr3_length: 14
v_call: TRBV3-1
cdr3_nt: TGTGCCAGCAGCCCCAGCGGGTACCAAGAGACCCAGTACTTC
cdr3_aa: CASSPSGYQETQYF

d_call: .
clone_size: many
j_call: TRBJ2-5
cdr3_length: 12
v_call: TRBV29-1
cdr3_nt: TGCAGCGCGTGGACAGTTCAAGAGACCCAGTACTTC
cdr3_aa: CSAWTVQETQYF

d_call: .
clone_size: many
j_call: TRBJ2-1
cdr3_length: 16
v_call: TRBV5-1
cdr3_nt: TGCGCCAGCAGCTTGGTCGTCCGGGGCCCCTACAATGAGCAGTTCTTC
cdr3_aa: CASSLVVRGPYNEQFF

d_call: .
clone_size: many
j_call: TRBJ1-2
cdr3_length: 17
v_call: TRBV20-1
cdr3_nt: TGCAGTGCTAGGAGGGTAACCTCGGTGCTACCTAACTATGGCTACACCTTC
cdr3_aa: CSARRVTSVLPNYGYTF

d_call: .
clone_size: many
j_call: TRBJ2-7
cdr3_length: 13
v_call: TRBV29-1
cdr3_nt: TGCAGCGTGGAGAGGGGAGACTCCTACGAGCAGTACTTC
cdr3_aa: CSVERGDSYEQYF

d_call: .
clone_size: many
j_call: TRBJ1-4
cdr3_length: 17
v_call: TRBV5-1
cdr3_nt: TGCGCCAGCAGCTTGGACCGGGACACTTCAACTAATGAAAAACTGTTTTTT
cdr3_aa: CASSLDRDTSTNEKLFF

d_call: .
clone_size: many
j_call: TRBJ2-3
cdr3_length: 15
v_call: TRBV12-3/TRBV12-4
cdr3_nt: TGTGCCAGCAGTTTAGCAGGCCCGAGCACAGATACGCAGTATTTT
cdr3_aa: CASSLAGPSTDTQYF

d_call: .
clone_size: few
j_call: TRBJ1-5
cdr3_length: 17
v_call: TRBV18
cdr3_nt: TGTGCCAGCTCACCACCGTTGGTAGGGGAGGACAATCAGCCCCAGCATTTT
cdr3_aa: CASSPPLVGEDNQPQHF

d_call: .
clone_size: many
j_call: TRBJ2-6
cdr3_length: 18
v_call: TRBV29-1
cdr3_nt: TGCAGCGTCTATACACAACAGGTACCCCCCTCTGGGGCCAACGTCCTGACTTTC
cdr3_aa: CSVYTQQVPPSGANVLTF

d_call: .
clone_size: many
j_call: TRBJ2-5
cdr3_length: 14
v_call: TRBV25-1
cdr3_nt: TGTGCCAGCAGTGAGAAGAGGTACCAAGAGACCCAGTACTTC
cdr3_aa: CASSEKRYQETQYF

d_call: .
clone_size: many
j_call: TRBJ1-5
cdr3_length: 16
v_call: TRBV4-2
cdr3_nt: TGTGCCAGCAGCCCCGTTATAGCTACGGCGGGTCAGCCCCAGCATTTT
cdr3_aa: CASSPVIATAGQPQHF

d_call: .
clone_size: many
j_call: TRBJ2-4
cdr3_length: 12
v_call: TRBV28
cdr3_nt: TGTGCCAGCAGCAAAGAGGGACACCCGAAGTACTTC
cdr3_aa: CASSKEGHPKYF

d_call: .
clone_size: many
j_call: TRBJ2-1
cdr3_length: 17
v_call: TRBV11-2
cdr3_nt: TGTGCCAGCAGCTTAGCCCAACTTGTGGGGAAATACAATGAGCAGTTCTTC
cdr3_aa: CASSLAQLVGKYNEQFF

d_call: .
clone_size: many
j_call: TRBJ1-2
cdr3_length: 14
v_call: TRBV28
cdr3_nt: TGTGCCAGCAGGGCCCTACAGGGAAACTATGGCTACACCTTC
cdr3_aa: CASRALQGNYGYTF

d_call: TRBD1
clone_size: many
j_call: TRBJ1-5
cdr3_length: 14
v_call: TRBV7-2
cdr3_nt: TGTGCCAGCAGCTTTAACAGGGGACGGCAGCCCCAGCATTTT
cdr3_aa: CASSFNRGRQPQHF

d_call: TRBD1
clone_size: few
j_call: TRBJ1-2
cdr3_length: 15
v_call: TRBV19
cdr3_nt: TGTGCCAGTAGTATAGGACAGGGGGCGACCTATGGCTACACCTTC
cdr3_aa: CASSIGQGATYGYTF

d_call: .
clone_size: many
j_call: TRBJ1-4
cdr3_length: 15
v_call: TRBV20-1
cdr3_nt: TGCAGTGCTAGAGATTCCGGGACGGTGAATGAAAAACTGTTTTTT
cdr3_aa: CSARDSGTVNEKLFF

d_call: TRBD2
clone_size: many
j_call: TRBJ2-2
cdr3_length: 17
v_call: TRBV7-3
cdr3_nt: TGTGCCAGCAGCCTCTTAGCGGGAGGCCCAGGGGTCGGGGAGCTGTTTTTT
cdr3_aa: CASSLLAGGPGVGELFF

d_call: TRBD2
clone_size: many
j_call: TRBJ2-7
cdr3_length: 14
v_call: TRBV28
cdr3_nt: TGTGCCAGCAGATCCGGGGAGGGTGCCTACGAGCAGTACTTC
cdr3_aa: CASRSGEGAYEQYF

d_call: TRBD1
clone_size: many
j_call: TRBJ2-7
cdr3_length: 13
v_call: TRBV20-1
cdr3_nt: TGCAGTTCCAGGACAGGGAGCTCCTACGAGCAGTACTTC
cdr3_aa: CSSRTGSSYEQYF

d_call: .
clone_size: many
j_call: TRBJ1-5
cdr3_length: 12
v_call: TRBV5-1
cdr3_nt: TGCGCCAGCAGCCCCACGGGTCAGCCCCAGCATTTT
cdr3_aa: CASSPTGQPQHF

d_call: TRBD1
clone_size: many
j_call: TRBJ1-4
cdr3_length: 12
v_call: TRBV20-1
cdr3_nt: TGCAGTGTCGTCAGGGGGCCTGAAAAACTGTTTTTT
cdr3_aa: CSVVRGPEKLFF

d_call: .
clone_size: .
j_call: TRBJ2-1
cdr3_length: 13
v_call: TRBV20-1
cdr3_nt: TGCAGTGCTAGAGATCTCAGCTACAATGAGCAGTTCTTC
cdr3_aa: CSARDLSYNEQFF

d_call: TRBD2
clone_size: many
j_call: TRBJ2-1
cdr3_length: 16
v_call: TRBV28
cdr3_nt: TGTGCCAGCAGGAAGGGGGCTAGCGGGACTAACAATGAGCAGTTCTTC
cdr3_aa: CASRKGASGTNNEQFF

d_call: .
clone_size: many
j_call: TRBJ1-1
cdr3_length: 17
v_call: TRBV7-9
cdr3_nt: TGTGCCAGCATCCCCAGGGCGGGGTCTTCCATGAACACTGAAGCTTTCTTT
cdr3_aa: CASIPRAGSSMNTEAFF

d_call: TRBD2
clone_size: many
j_call: TRBJ2-2
cdr3_length: 15
v_call: TRBV4-1
cdr3_nt: TGCGCCAGCAGCGTGCGCGGGGGGGCTAACGGGGAGCTGTTTTTT
cdr3_aa: CASSVRGGANGELFF

d_call: .
clone_size: many
j_call: TRBJ2-3
cdr3_length: 12
v_call: TRBV27
cdr3_nt: TGTGCCAGCAGTTTCGCCCCAGATACGCAGTATTTT
cdr3_aa: CASSFAPDTQYF

d_call: .
clone_size: few
j_call: TRBJ2-6
cdr3_length: 17
v_call: TRBV27
cdr3_nt: TGTGCCAGTACCCGCGGGACGGTCAGCTCTGGGGCCAACGTCCTGACTTTC
cdr3_aa: CASTRGTVSSGANVLTF

d_call: TRBD1
clone_size: many
j_call: TRBJ1-2
cdr3_length: 14
v_call: TRBV4-2
cdr3_nt: TGTGCCAGCAAGGTGGGGCAGGGGGAGTATGGCTACACCTTC
cdr3_aa: CASKVGQGEYGYTF

d_call: .
clone_size: many
j_call: TRBJ2-7
cdr3_length: 15
v_call: TRBV5-1
cdr3_nt: TGCGCCAGCAGCTTGGCCGGGCAGCTCGAACACGAGCAGTACTTC
cdr3_aa: CASSLAGQLEHEQYF

d_call: .
clone_size: many
j_call: TRBJ1-1
cdr3_length: 12
v_call: TRBV5-6
cdr3_nt: TGTGCCAGCAGCGGGGCTGGCACTGAAGCTTTCTTT
cdr3_aa: CASSGAGTEAFF

d_call: .
clone_size: many
j_call: TRBJ2-7
cdr3_length: 14
v_call: TRBV7-9
cdr3_nt: TGTGCCAGCAGCTTAGGACATAGCTCCTACGAGCAGTACTTC
cdr3_aa: CASSLGHSSYEQYF

d_call: .
clone_size: many
j_call: TRBJ2-7
cdr3_length: 14
v_call: TRBV29-1
cdr3_nt: TGCAGCGTTGAAGTGGGCGGAAACTCCTACGAGCAGTACTTC
cdr3_aa: CSVEVGGNSYEQYF

d_call: .
clone_size: many
j_call: TRBJ1-5
cdr3_length: 10
v_call: TRBV20-1
cdr3_nt: TGCAGTGCTAGCCATCAGCCCCAGCATTTT
cdr3_aa: CSASHQPQHF

d_call: TRBD2
clone_size: many
j_call: TRBJ2-6
cdr3_length: 19
v_call: TRBV7-2
cdr3_nt: TGTGCCAGCAGCCCCCTGGGTGTAGCGGGAGGGTTTGGGGCCAACGTCCTGACTTTC
cdr3_aa: CASSPLGVAGGFGANVLTF

d_call: .
clone_size: many
j_call: TRBJ2-3
cdr3_length: 13
v_call: TRBV29-1
cdr3_nt: TGCAGCGTTGAAAGGCAGGGCACAGATACGCAGTATTTT
cdr3_aa: CSVERQGTDTQYF

d_call: TRBD1
clone_size: many
j_call: TRBJ2-7
cdr3_length: 15
v_call: TRBV5-1
cdr3_nt: TGCGCCAGCAGCCAAGGACAGGGTAGCTTCTACGAGCAGTACTTC
cdr3_aa: CASSQGQGSFYEQYF

d_call: TRBD1
clone_size: many
j_call: TRBJ2-7
cdr3_length: 11
v_call: TRBV5-1
cdr3_nt: TGCGCCATAACAGGGGGCGACGAGCAGTACTTC
cdr3_aa: CAITGGDEQYF

d_call: .
clone_size: many
j_call: TRBJ2-2
cdr3_length: 12
v_call: TRBV29-1
cdr3_nt: TGCAGCGTTGAGCAGGGTACCGGGGAGCTGTTTTTT
cdr3_aa: CSVEQGTGELFF

d_call: .
clone_size: many
j_call: TRBJ2-5
cdr3_length: 15
v_call: TRBV3-1
cdr3_nt: TGTGCCAGCAACCCCCTAGGGGCGGCCCAAGAGACCCAGTACTTC
cdr3_aa: CASNPLGAAQETQYF

d_call: .
clone_size: many
j_call: TRBJ2-2
cdr3_length: 15
v_call: TRBV27
cdr3_nt: TGTGCCAGCAGTTTACCTTCCAGGGGCACCGGGGAGCTGTTTTTT
cdr3_aa: CASSLPSRGTGELFF

d_call: .
clone_size: .
j_call: TRBJ2-7
cdr3_length: 14
v_call: TRBV28
cdr3_nt: TGTGCCAGCAGTTTGTTGACCCCCACGTACGAGCAGTACTTC
cdr3_aa: CASSLLTPTYEQYF

d_call: .
clone_size: many
j_call: TRBJ1-2
cdr3_length: 12
v_call: TRBV30
cdr3_nt: TGTGCAGCGAATCCTGGGGTAGGGGGCTACACCTTC
cdr3_aa: CAANPGVGGYTF

d_call: TRBD1
clone_size: many
j_call: TRBJ1-2
cdr3_length: 14
v_call: TRBV29-1
cdr3_nt: TGCAGCGTTGAAGCGGACAGGGAGGGTAGTGGCTACACCTTC
cdr3_aa: CSVEADREGSGYTF

d_call: .
clone_size: many
j_call: TRBJ2-1
cdr3_length: 13
v_call: TRBV18
cdr3_nt: TGTGCCAGCGACAGGGAGGCCTACAATGAGCAGTTCTTC
cdr3_aa: CASDREAYNEQFF

d_call: TRBD2
clone_size: few
j_call: TRBJ2-1
cdr3_length: 15
v_call: TRBV7-9
cdr3_nt: TGTGCCAGCAGCTTTCTAGCGGGCCCCTACAATGAGCAGTTCTTC
cdr3_aa: CASSFLAGPYNEQFF

d_call: TRBD2
clone_size: many
j_call: TRBJ2-7
cdr3_length: 17
v_call: TRBV6-2/TRBV6-3
cdr3_nt: TGTGCCAGCAGTTTCGGTGCCGCGCGGGGGGCCTCCTACGAGCAGTACTTC
cdr3_aa: CASSFGAARGASYEQYF

d_call: .
clone_size: many
j_call: TRBJ2-5
cdr3_length: 14
v_call: TRBV7-9
cdr3_nt: TGTGCCAGCACTTTTTCCGGGATGCAAGAGACCCAGTACTTC
cdr3_aa: CASTFSGMQETQYF